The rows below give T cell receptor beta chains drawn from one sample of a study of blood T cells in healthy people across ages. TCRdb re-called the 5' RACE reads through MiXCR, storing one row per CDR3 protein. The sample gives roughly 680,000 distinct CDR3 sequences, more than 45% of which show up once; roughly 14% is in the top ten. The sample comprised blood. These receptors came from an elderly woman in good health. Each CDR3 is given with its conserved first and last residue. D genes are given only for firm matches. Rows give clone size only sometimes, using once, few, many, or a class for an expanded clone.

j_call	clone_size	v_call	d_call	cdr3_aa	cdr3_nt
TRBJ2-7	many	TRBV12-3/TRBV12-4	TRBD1	CASSFRTGYEQYF	TGTGCCAGCAGTTTTAGGACAGGCTACGAGCAGTACTTC
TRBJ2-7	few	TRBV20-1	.	CSARDRGVTSGSEQYF	TGCAGTGCTAGAGATCGAGGGGTGACTAGTGGGAGCGAGCAGTACTTC
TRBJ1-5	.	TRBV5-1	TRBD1	CASSAGQDQPQHF	TGCGCCAGCAGCGCTGGACAGGATCAGCCCCAGCATTTT
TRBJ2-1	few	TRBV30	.	CAWSMGGVWVNEQFF	TGTGCCTGGAGTATGGGGGGCGTATGGGTCAATGAGCAGTTCTTC
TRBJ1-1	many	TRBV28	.	CASSFVKNTEAFF	TGTGCCAGCAGTTTCGTAAAGAACACTGAAGCTTTCTTT
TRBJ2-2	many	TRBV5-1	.	CASSLVGSGELFF	TGCGCCAGCAGCTTGGTAGGATCTGGGGAGCTGTTTTTT
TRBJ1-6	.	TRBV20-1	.	CSAVQSSYNSPLHF	TGCAGTGCTGTACAAAGCTCCTATAATTCACCCCTCCACTTT
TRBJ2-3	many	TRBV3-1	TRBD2	CASSQMLAGTPDTQYF	TGTGCCAGCAGCCAAATGTTAGCGGGAACCCCAGATACGCAGTATTTT
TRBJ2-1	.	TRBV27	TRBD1	CASSLRQGGYNEQFF	TGTGCCAGCAGTTTACGACAGGGCGGGTACAATGAGCAGTTCTTC
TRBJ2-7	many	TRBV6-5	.	CASRSRVESYEQYF	TGTGCCAGCAGGTCTCGGGTTGAGTCCTACGAGCAGTACTTC
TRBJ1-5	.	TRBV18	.	CASSPSAGDRHQPQHF	TGTGCCAGCTCACCGTCCGCCGGGGATAGACATCAGCCCCAGCATTTT
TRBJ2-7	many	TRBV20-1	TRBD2	CSARRLAGGLEQYF	TGCAGTGCTAGAAGACTAGCGGGGGGGCTCGAGCAGTACTTC
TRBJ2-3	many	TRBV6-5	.	CASSYSIGTSDTQYF	TGTGCCAGCAGTTACTCAATCGGGACCTCAGATACGCAGTATTTT
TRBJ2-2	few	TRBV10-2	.	CASRHPRETGELFF	TGCGCCAGCAGGCACCCCCGGGAGACCGGGGAGCTGTTTTTT
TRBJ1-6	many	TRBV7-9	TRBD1	CASSAGTANSPLHF	TGTGCCAGCAGCGCCGGGACAGCTAATTCACCCCTCCACTTT
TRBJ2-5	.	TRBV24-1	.	CATSDPPGVRETQYF	TGTGCCACCAGTGATCCGCCAGGGGTCCGGGAGACCCAGTACTTC
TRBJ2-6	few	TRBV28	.	CASSLWAGSESSGANVLTF	TGTGCCAGCAGTTTATGGGCGGGAAGTGAATCCTCTGGGGCCAACGTCCTGACTTTC
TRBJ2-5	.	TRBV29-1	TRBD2	CSVGILAGGLETQYF	TGCAGCGTTGGAATACTAGCGGGAGGGTTGGAGACCCAGTACTTC
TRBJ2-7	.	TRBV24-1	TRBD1	CATSDSDRDEQYF	TGTGCCACCAGTGACTCTGACAGGGACGAGCAGTACTTC
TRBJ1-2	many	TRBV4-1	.	CACRGGQANYGYTF	TGCGCCTGTCGGGGGGGCCAAGCTAACTATGGCTACACCTTC
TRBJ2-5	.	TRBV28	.	CASSPGPPKTQYF	TGTGCCAGCAGTCCCGGGCCCCCAAAGACCCAGTACTTC
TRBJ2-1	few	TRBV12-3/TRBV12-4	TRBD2	CASSFLAGVSYNEQFF	TGTGCCAGCAGTTTCCTAGCGGGAGTCTCCTACAATGAGCAGTTCTTC
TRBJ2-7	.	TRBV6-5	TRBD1	CASSGTGNEQYF	TGTGCCAGCTCCGGGACAGGGAACGAGCAGTACTTC
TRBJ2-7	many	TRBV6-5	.	CASSMTVTYEQYF	TGTGCCAGCAGTATGACGGTTACCTACGAGCAGTACTTC
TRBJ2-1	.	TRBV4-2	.	CASGGGYSYNEQFF	TGTGCCAGCGGTGGCGGGTACTCCTACAATGAGCAGTTCTTC
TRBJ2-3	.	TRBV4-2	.	CASSQDDTDTQYF	TGTGCCAGCAGCCAAGATGACACAGATACGCAGTATTTT
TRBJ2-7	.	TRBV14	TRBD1	CASSHRTGLHEQYF	TGTGCCAGCAGCCATCGGACAGGGCTCCACGAGCAGTACTTC
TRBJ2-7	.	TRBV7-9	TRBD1	CASSYSGTEMLAYEQYF	TGTGCCAGCAGCTACTCCGGGACAGAAATGTTAGCCTACGAGCAGTACTTC
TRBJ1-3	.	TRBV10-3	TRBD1	CAISERGPGNTIYF	TGTGCCATCAGTGAGAGGGGGCCTGGAAACACCATATATTTT
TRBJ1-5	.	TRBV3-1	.	CASSGSSGNQPQHF	TGTGCCAGCTCCGGTTCATCCGGCAATCAGCCCCAGCATTTT
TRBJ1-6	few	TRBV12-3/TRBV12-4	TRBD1	CASRRGQSSYNSPLHF	TGTGCCAGCAGACGGGGACAGAGCTCCTATAATTCACCCCTCCACTTT
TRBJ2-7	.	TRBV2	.	CASSDWRYEQYF	TGTGCCAGCAGTGACTGGAGGTACGAGCAGTACTTC
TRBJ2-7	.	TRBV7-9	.	CASSRTPSEQYF	TGTGCCAGCAGCAGGACACCATCCGAGCAGTACTTC
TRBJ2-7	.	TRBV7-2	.	CASSPGPTYEQYF	TGTGCCAGCAGCCCCGGTCCGACCTACGAGCAGTACTTC
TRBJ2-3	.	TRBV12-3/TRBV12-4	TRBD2	CVSSPGLGGADTQYF	TGTGTCAGCAGCCCGGGACTAGGAGGAGCAGATACGCAGTATTTT
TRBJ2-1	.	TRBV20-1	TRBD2	CSATLSGRLNNEQFF	TGCAGTGCTACCCTGAGCGGGAGGCTCAACAATGAGCAGTTCTTC
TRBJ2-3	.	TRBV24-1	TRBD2	CATSEILAGGPNTQYF	TGTGCCACCAGTGAGATACTAGCGGGAGGGCCAAATACGCAGTATTTT
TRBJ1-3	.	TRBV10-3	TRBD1	CAITEGQGNTIYF	TGTGCCATCACCGAGGGACAGGGAAACACCATATATTTT
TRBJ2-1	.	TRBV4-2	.	CASSQAGAGAVEQFF	TGTGCCAGCAGCCAAGCGGGGGCGGGGGCCGTTGAGCAGTTCTTC
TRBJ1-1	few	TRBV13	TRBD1	CASSLGQLYTEAFF	TGTGCCAGCAGCTTGGGACAGCTTTACACTGAAGCTTTCTTT
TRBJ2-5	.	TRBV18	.	CASSPRMGLTEETQYF	TGTGCCAGCTCACCACGGATGGGTTTGACTGAAGAGACCCAGTACTTC
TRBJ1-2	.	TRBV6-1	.	CASIPSLGAGSDYGYTF	TGTGCCAGCATACCAAGCCTCGGGGCAGGATCAGACTATGGCTACACCTTC
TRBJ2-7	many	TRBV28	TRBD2	CASSLSASGSYEQYF	TGTGCCAGCAGTTTATCGGCTAGCGGGAGCTACGAGCAGTACTTC
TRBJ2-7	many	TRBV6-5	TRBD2	CASSPSSGSYEQYF	TGTGCCAGCAGCCCTTCTAGCGGCTCCTACGAGCAGTACTTC